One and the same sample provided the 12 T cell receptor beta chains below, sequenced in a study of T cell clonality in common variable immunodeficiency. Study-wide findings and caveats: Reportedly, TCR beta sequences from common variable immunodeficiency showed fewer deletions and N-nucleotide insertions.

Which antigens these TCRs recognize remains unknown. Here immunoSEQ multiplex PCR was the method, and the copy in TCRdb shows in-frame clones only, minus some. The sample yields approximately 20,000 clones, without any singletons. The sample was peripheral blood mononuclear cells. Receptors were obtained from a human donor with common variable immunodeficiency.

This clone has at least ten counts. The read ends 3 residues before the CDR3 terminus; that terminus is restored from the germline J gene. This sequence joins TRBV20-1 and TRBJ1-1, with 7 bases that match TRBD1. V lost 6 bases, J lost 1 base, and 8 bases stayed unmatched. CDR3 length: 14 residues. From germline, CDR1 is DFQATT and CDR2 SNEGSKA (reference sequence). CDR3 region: CSAFRGTANTEAFF. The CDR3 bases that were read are TGCAGTGCCTTCAGAGGGACAGCGAACACTGAA.

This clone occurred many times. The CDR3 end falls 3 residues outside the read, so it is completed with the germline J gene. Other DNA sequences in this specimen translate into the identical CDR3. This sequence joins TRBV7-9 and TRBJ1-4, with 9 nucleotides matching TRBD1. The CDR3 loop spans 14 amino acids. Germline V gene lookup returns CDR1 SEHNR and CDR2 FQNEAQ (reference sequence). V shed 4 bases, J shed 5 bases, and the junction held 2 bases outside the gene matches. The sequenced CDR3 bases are TGTGCCAGCAGCTCCGGGACAGGGAATGAAAAA. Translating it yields CASSSGTGNEK. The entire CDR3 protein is CASSSGTGNEKLFF. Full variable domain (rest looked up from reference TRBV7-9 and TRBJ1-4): DTGVSQNPRHKITKRGQNVTFRCDPISEHNRLYWYRQTLGQGPEFLTYFQNEAQLEKSRLLSDRFSAERPKGSFSTLEIQRTEQGDSAMYLCASSSGTGNEKLFFGSGTQLSVL.

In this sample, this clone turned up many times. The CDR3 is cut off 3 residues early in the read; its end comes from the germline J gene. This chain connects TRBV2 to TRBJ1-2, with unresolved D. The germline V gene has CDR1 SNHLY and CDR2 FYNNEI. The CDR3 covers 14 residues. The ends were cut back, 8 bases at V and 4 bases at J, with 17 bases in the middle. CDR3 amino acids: CASRRTDPVYGYTF. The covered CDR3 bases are TGTGCCAGCCGCAGGACTGATCCCGTCTATGGC.

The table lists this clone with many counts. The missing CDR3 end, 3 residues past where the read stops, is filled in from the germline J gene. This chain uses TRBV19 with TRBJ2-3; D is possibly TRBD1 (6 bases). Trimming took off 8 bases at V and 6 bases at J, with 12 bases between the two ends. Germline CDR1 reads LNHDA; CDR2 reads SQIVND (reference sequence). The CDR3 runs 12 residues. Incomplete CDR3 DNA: TGTGCCAGTGGGACACCGTTGGATACG. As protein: CASGTPLDT. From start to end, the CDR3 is CASGTPLDTQYF.

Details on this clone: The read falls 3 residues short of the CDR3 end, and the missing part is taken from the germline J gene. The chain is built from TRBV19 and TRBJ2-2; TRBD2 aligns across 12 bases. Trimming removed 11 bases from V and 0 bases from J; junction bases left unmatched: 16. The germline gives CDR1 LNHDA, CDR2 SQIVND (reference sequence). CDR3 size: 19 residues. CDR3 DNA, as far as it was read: TGTGCCCTTCCCAGCGGGGGACTAGCGGGCCGCGCGAACACCGGGGAG. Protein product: CALPSGGLAGRANTGE. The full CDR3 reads CALPSGGLAGRANTGELFF.

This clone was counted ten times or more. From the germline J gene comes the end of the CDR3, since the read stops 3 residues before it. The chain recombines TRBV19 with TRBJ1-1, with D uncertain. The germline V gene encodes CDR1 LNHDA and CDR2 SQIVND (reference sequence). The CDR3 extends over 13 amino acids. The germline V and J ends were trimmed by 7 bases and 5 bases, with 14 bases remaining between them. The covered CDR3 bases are TGTGCCAGTAAGGGTTCGAAGGTGACTGAA. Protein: CASKGSKVTE. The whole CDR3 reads CASKGSKVTEAFF.

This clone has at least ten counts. The CDR3: CASSQDKGLAGDNEQFF. Incomplete CDR3 DNA: TGTGCCAGCAGCCAAGATAAGGGACTAGCGGGGGACAATGAG. J is TRBJ2-1 and V is TRBV3-1 (or the pseudogene TRBV3-2), with TRBD2 matching over 14 bases. The read comes to an end 3 residues before the CDR3 does, leaving the germline J gene to fill in the end. CDR3 length equals 17 residues. Germline CDR1 LGHDT, CDR2 YNNKEL (reference sequence). The J segment lost 5 bases and the V segment lost 0 bases, leaving 3 bases of the junction unmatched.

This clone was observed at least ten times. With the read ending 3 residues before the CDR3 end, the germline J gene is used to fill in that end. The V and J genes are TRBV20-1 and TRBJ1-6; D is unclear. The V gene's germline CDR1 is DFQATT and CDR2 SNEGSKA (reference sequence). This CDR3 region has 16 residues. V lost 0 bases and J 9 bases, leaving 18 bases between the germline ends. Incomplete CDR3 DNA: TGCAGTGCTAGAGATATGGCACGATCGTCTGGTTCACCC. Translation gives CSARDMARSSGSP. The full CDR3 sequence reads CSARDMARSSGSPLHF.

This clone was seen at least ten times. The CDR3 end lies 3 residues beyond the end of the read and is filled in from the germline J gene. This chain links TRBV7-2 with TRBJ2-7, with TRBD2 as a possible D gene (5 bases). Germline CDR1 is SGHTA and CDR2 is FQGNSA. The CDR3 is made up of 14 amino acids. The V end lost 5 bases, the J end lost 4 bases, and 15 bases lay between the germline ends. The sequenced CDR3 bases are TGTGCCAGCAGCGTAGGACTGCCAATTTACGAG. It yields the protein CASSVGLPIYE. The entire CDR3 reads CASSVGLPIYEQYF. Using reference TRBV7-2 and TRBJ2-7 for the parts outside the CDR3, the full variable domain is GAGVSQSPSNKVTEKGKDVELRCDPISGHTALYWYRQSLGQGLEFLIYFQGNSAPDKSGLPSDRFSAERTGGSVSTLTIQRTQQEDSAVYLCASSVGLPIYEQYFGPGTRLTVT.

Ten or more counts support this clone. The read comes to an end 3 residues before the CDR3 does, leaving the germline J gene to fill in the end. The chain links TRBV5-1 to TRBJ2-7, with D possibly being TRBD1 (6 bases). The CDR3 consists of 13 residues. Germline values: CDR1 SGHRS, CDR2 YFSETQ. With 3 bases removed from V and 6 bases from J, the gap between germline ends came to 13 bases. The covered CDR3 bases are TGCGCCAGCAGCTCAGTACAGGGTGGCGAG. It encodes CASSSVQGGE. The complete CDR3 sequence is CASSSVQGGEQYF.

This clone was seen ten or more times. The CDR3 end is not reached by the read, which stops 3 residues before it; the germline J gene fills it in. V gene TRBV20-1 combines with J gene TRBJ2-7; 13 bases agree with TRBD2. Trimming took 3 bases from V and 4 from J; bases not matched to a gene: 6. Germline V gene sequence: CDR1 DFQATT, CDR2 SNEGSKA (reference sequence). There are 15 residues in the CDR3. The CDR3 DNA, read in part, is TGCAGTGCTAGGGAGGGGACTAGCGGGACTTACGAG. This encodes CSAREGTSGTYE. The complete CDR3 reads CSAREGTSGTYEQYF.

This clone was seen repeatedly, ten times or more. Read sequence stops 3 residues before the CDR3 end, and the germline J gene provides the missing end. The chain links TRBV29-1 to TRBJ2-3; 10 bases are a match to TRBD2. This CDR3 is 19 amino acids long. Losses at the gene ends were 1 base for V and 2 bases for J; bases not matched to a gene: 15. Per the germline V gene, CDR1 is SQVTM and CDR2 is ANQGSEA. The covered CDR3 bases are TGCAGCGTTGAAGGAGGGCTAGCGGGAGACTCAAATTTCACAGATACG. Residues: CSVEGGLAGDSNFTDT. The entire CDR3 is CSVEGGLAGDSNFTDTQYF.